This T cell receptor (beta chain) originates from a study of cytomegalovirus exposure and HLA in healthy donors. With 9 bases removed from V and 0 bases from J, the gap between germline ends came to 15 bases. Per the germline V gene, CDR1 is MNHNY and CDR2 is SVGAGI (reference sequence). The CDR3 loop spans 14 amino acids. TCRdb's table, derived via immunoSEQ multiplex PCR, lists solely in-frame clones and lacks some. The sample includes more than 150,000 clones, more than 75% seen only once; the top ten take 2.5% to 3%. This chain links TRBV6-6 with TRBJ2-7; weak D call: TRBD1 (5 bases). Sequenced sample: PBMCs. The TCR sequence derives from a man aged 18 to 30 in good health and CMV-seronegative. Here the CDR3 DNA reads TGTGCCAGTCGACAGCCGACGGGCTCCTACGAGCAGTACTTC. Protein sequence: CASRQPTGSYEQYF.